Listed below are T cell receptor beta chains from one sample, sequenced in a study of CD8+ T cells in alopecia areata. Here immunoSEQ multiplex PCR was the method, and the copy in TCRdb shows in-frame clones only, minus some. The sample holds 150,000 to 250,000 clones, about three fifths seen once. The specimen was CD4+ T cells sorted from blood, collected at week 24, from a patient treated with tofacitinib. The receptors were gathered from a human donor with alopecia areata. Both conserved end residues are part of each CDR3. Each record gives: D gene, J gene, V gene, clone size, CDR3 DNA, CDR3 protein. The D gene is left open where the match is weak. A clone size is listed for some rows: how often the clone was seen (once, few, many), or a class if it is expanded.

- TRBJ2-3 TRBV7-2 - TGTGCCAGCAGCCAAAGTGGGGTCTCAGCTACGCAGTATTTT CASSQSGVSATQYF
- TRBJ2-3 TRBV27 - TGTGCCAGCAGTTTCCAGGTTGGCGATACGCAGTATTTT CASSFQVGDTQYF
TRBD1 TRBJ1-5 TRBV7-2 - TGTGCCAGCAGTACCGGGACAGGGCGAGATCAGCCCCAGCATTTT CASSTGTGRDQPQHF
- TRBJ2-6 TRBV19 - TGTGCCAGTACCATCCGGGATTGGGGGGCCAACGTCCTGACTTTC CASTIRDWGANVLTF
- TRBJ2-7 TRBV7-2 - TGTGCCAGCAGCTTAGTATACAGGACAGAGTACGAGCAGTACTTC CASSLVYRTEYEQYF
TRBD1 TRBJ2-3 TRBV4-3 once TGCGCCAGCAGCCATGATCCCGGGACAGGGGTCCCAGATACGCAGTATTTT CASSHDPGTGVPDTQYF
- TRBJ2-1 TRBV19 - TGTGCCAGTAGTTCTGGGCTAAGGGGTAATGAGCAGTTCTTC CASSSGLRGNEQFF
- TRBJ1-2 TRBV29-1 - TGCAGCGTTGAAGATGAGGGGAGCTGGGGCTACACCTTC CSVEDEGSWGYTF
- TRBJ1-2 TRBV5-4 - TGTGCCAGCAGCTTGGCCGGGGGGACACTAAACTATGGCTACACCTTC CASSLAGGTLNYGYTF
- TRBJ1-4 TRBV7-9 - TGTGCCAGCAGCACTCCACGGAGAGGGGAAAAACTGTTTTTT CASSTPRRGEKLFF
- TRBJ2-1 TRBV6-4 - TGTGCCAGCAGTAGTTGGGCGGCTCCTTACAATGAGCAGTTCTTC CASSSWAAPYNEQFF
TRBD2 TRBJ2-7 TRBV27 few TGTGCCAGCAGTTTCGGCGGGAGCTCTCGAGAGCAGTACTTC CASSFGGSSREQYF
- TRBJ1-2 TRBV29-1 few TGCAGCGTTGTAAATCTCAACCCCTATGGCTACACCTTC CSVVNLNPYGYTF
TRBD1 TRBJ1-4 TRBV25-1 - TGTGCCAGCAGTCAACACAGGGGATTCGGAGAAAAACTGTTTTTT CASSQHRGFGEKLFF
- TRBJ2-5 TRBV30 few TGTGCCTGGAGTCCCCAGGGGGAGACCCAGTACTTC CAWSPQGETQYF
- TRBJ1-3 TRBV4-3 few TGCGCCAGCAGCCATCTCCCTGGAAACACCATATATTTT CASSHLPGNTIYF
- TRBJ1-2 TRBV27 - TGTGCCAGCAGTTTTACAGGGAGCGGTGGCTACACCTTC CASSFTGSGGYTF
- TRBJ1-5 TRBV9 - TGTGCCAGCAGCCCCGACAGTCTGGGCAATCAGCCCCAGCATTTT CASSPDSLGNQPQHF